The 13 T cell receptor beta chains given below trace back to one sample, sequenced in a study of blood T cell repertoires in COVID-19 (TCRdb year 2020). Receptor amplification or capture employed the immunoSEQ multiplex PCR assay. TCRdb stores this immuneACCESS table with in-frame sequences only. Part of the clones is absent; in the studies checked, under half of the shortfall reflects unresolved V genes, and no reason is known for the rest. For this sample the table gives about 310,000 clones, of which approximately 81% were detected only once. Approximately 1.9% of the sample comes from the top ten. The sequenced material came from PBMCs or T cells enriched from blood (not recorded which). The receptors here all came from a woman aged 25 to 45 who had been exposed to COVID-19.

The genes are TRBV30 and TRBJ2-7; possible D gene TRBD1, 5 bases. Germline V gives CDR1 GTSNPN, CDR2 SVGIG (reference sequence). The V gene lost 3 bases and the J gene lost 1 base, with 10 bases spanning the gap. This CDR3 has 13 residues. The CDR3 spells CAWRTVGSYEQYF. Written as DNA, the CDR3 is TGTGCCTGGAGGACAGTTGGATCCTACGAGCAGTACTTC.

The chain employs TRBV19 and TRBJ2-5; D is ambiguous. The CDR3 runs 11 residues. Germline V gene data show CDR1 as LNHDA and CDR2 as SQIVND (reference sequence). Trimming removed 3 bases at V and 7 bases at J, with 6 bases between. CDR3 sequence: CASSIGGTQYF. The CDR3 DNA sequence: TGTGCCAGTAGTATTGGCGGGACCCAGTACTTC.

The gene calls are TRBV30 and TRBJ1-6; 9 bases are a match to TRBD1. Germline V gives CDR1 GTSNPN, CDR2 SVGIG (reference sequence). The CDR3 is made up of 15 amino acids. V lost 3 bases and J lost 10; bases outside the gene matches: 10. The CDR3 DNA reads TGTGCCTGGAGGGCTAGAACAGGGGGCCGATCACCCCTCCACTTT. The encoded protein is CAWRARTGGRSPLHF.

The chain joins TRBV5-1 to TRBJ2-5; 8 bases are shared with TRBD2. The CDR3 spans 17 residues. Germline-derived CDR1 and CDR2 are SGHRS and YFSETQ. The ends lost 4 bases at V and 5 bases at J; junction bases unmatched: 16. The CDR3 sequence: CASSRRSGGPREETQYF. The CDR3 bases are TGCGCCAGCAGCAGAAGAAGCGGGGGCCCCCGGGAGGAGACCCAGTACTTC. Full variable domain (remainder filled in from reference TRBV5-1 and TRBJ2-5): KAGVTQTPRYLIKTRGQQVTLSCSPISGHRSVSWYQQTPGQGLQFLFEYFSETQRNKGNFPGRFSGRQFSNSRSEMNVSTLELGDSALYLCASSRRSGGPREETQYFGPGTRLLVL.

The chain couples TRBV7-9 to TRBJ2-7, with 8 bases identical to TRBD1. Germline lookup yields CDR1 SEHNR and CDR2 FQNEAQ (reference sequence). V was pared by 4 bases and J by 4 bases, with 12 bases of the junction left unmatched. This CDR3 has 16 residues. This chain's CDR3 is CASSSLSGQGAYEQYF. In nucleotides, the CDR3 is TGTGCCAGCAGCTCTCTTTCGGGGCAGGGGGCTTACGAGCAGTACTTC.

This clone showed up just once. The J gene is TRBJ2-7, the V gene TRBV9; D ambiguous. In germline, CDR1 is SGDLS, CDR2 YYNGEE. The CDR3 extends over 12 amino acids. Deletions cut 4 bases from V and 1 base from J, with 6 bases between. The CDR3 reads CASSLKSYEQYF. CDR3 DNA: TGTGCCAGCAGCCTTAAATCCTACGAGCAGTACTTC.

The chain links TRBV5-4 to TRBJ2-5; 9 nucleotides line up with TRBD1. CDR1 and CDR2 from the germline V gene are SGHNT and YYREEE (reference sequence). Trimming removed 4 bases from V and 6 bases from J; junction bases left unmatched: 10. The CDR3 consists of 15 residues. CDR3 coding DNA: TGTGCCAGCAGCCTTCCGGGACAGGGAGGGAAGACCCAGTACTTC. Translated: CASSLPGQGGKTQYF.

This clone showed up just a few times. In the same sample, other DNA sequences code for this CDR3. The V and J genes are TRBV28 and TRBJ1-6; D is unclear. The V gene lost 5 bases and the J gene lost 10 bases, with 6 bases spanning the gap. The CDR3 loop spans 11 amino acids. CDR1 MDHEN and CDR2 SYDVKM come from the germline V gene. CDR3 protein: CASSLRSPLHF. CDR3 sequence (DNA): TGTGCCAGCAGTCTCCGGTCACCCCTCCACTTT.

CDR3 DNA sequence: TGTGCCATCAGGAGACAGGGGATGAACACTGAAGCTTTCTTT. It specifies CAIRRQGMNTEAFF. The chain is built from TRBV10-3 and TRBJ1-1; the match to TRBD1 covers 8 bases. Germline CDR1 and CDR2: ENHRY and SYGVKD. The length of the CDR3 is 14 residues. V shed 6 bases and J 0 bases; nucleotides not matched to a gene: 3.

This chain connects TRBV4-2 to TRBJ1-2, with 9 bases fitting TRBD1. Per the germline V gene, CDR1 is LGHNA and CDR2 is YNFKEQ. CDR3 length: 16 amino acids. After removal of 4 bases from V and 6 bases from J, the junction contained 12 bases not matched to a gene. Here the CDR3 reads CASSLGGTGGADGYTF. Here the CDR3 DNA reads TGTGCCAGCAGCCTGGGGGGAACAGGGGGCGCGGATGGCTACACCTTC.

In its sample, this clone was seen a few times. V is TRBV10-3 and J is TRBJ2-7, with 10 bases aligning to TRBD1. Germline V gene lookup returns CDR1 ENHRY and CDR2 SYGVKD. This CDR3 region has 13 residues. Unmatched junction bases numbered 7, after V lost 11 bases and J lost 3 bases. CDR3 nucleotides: TGTGCCGTCGGGGGACAGGGGTTCTACGAGCAGTACTTC. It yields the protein CAVGGQGFYEQYF.

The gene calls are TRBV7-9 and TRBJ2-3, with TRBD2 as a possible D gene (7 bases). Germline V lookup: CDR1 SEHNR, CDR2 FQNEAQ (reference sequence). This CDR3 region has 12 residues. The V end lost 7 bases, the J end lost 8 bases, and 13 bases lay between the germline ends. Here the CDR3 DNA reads TGTGCCAGCACGGCAGGGGAGGGTACGCAGTATTTT. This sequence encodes CASTAGEGTQYF. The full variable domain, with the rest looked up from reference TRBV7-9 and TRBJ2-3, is DTGVSQNPRHKITKRGQNVTFRCDPISEHNRLYWYRQTLGQGPEFLTYFQNEAQLEKSRLLSDRFSAERPKGSFSTLEIQRTEQGDSAMYLCASTAGEGTQYFGPGTRLTVL.

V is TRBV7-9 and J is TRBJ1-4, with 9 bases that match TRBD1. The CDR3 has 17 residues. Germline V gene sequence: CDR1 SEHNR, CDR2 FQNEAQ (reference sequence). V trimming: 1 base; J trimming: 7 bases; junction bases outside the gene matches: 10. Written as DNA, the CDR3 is TGTGCCAGCAGCTTAGTGTATTCGGGACAGGGCGTTGAAAAACTGTTTTTT. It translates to CASSLVYSGQGVEKLFF.